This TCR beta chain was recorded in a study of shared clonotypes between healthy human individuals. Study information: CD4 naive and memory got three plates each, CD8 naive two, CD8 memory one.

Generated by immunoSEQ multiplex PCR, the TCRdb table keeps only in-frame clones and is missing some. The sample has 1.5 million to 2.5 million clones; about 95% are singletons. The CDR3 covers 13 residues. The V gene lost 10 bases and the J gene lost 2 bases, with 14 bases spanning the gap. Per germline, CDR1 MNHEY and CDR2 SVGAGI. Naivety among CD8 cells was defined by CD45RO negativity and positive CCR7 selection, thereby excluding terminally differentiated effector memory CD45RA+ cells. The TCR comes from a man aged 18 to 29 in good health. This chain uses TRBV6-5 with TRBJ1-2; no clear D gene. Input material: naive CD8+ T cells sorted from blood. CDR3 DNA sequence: TGTGCCACCGGAGCGGCGCCGAACTATGGCTACACCTTC. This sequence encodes CATGAAPNYGYTF.